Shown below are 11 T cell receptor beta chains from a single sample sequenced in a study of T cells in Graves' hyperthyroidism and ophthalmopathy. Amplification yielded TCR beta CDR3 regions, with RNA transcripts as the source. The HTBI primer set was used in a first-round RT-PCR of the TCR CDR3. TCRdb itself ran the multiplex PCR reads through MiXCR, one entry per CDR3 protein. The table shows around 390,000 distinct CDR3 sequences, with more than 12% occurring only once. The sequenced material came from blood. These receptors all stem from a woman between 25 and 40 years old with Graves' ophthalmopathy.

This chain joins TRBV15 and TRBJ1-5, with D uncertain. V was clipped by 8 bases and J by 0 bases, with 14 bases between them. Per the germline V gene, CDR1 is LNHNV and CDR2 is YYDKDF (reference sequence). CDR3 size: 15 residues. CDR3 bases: TGTGCCACCCAACAGAGCCCATATAGCAATCAGCCCCAGCATTTT. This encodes CATQQSPYSNQPQHF. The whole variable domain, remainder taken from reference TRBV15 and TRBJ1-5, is DAMVIQNPRYQVTQFGKPVTLSCSQTLNHNVMYWYQQKSSQAPKLLFHYYDKDFNNEADTPDNFQSRRPNTSFCFLDIRSPGLGDTAMYLCATQQSPYSNQPQHFGDGTRLSIL.

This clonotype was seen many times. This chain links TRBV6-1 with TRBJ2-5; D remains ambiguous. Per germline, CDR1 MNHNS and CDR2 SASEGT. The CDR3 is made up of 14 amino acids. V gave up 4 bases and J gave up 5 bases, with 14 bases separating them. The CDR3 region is CASSVRSARETQYF. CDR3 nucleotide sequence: TGTGCCAGCAGTGTGAGGTCGGCTAGGGAGACCCAGTACTTC.

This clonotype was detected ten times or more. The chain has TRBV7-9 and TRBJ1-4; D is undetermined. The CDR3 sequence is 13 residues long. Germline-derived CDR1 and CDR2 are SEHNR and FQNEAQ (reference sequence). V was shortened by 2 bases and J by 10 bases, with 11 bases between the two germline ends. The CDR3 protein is CASSLLSTRKLFF. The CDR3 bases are TGTGCCAGCAGCTTACTTTCTACACGAAAACTGTTTTTT.

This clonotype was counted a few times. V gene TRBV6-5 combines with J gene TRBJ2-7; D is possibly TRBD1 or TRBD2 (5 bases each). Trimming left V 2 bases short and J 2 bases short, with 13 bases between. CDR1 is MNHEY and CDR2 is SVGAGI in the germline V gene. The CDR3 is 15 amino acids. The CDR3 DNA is TGTGCCAGCAGTTACATTTCTGGGGGTACCTACGAGCAGTACTTC. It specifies CASSYISGGTYEQYF.

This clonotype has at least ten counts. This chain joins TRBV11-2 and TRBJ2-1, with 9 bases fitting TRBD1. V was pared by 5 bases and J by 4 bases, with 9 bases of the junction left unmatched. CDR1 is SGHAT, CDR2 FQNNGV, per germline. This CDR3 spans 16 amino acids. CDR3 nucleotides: TGTGCCAGCAGCCCCGGACAGGGGTCTTTTTACAATGAGCAGTTCTTC. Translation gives CASSPGQGSFYNEQFF.

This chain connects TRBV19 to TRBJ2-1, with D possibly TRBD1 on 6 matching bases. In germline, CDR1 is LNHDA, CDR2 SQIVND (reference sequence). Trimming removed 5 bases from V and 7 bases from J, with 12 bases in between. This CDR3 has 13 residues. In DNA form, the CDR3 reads TGTGCCAGTAGTCCCACAGGGATGAATGAGCAGTTCTTC. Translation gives CASSPTGMNEQFF.

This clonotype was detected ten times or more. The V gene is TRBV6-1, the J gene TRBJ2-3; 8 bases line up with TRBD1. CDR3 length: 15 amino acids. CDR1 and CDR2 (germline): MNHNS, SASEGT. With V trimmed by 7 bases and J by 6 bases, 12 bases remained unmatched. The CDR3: CASKERQGARDTQYF. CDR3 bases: TGTGCCAGCAAAGAACGGCAGGGGGCGCGGGATACGCAGTATTTT.

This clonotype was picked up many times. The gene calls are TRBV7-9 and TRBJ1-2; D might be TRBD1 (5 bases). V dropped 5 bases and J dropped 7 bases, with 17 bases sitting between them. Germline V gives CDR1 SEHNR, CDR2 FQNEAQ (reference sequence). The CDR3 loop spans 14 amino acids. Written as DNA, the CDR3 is TGTGCCAGCAGCCCGGGGACGGGTTTAAGTGGCTACACCTTC. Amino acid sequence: CASSPGTGLSGYTF. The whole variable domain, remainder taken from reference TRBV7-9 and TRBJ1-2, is DTGVSQNPRHKITKRGQNVTFRCDPISEHNRLYWYRQTLGQGPEFLTYFQNEAQLEKSRLLSDRFSAERPKGSFSTLEIQRTEQGDSAMYLCASSPGTGLSGYTFGSGTRLTVV.

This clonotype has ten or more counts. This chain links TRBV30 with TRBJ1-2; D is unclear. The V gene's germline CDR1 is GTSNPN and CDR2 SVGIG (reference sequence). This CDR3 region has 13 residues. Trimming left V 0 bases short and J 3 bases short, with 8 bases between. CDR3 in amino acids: CAWSVRTDYGYTF. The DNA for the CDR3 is TGTGCCTGGAGTGTACGAACTGACTATGGCTACACCTTC. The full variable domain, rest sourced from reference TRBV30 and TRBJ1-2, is SQTIHQWPATLVQPVGSPLSLECTVEGTSNPNLYWYRQAAGRGLQLLFYSVGIGQISSEVPQNLSASRPQDRQFILSSKKLLLSDSGFYLCAWSVRTDYGYTFGSGTRLTVV.

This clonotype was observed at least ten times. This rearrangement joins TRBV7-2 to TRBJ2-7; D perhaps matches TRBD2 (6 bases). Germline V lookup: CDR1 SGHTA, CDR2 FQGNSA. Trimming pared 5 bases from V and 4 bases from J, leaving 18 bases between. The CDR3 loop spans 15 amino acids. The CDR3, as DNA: TGTGCCAGCAGCACGGGGGACTCCGTCGGGTACGAGCAGTACTTC. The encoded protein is CASSTGDSVGYEQYF. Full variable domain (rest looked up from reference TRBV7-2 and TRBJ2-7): GAGVSQSPSNKVTEKGKDVELRCDPISGHTALYWYRQSLGQGLEFLIYFQGNSAPDKSGLPSDRFSAERTGGSVSTLTIQRTQQEDSAVYLCASSTGDSVGYEQYFGPGTRLTVT.

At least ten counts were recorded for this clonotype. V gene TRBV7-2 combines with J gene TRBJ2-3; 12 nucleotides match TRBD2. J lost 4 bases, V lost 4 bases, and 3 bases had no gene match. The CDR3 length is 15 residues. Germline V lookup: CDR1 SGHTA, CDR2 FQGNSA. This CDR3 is CASSYLAGGADTQYF. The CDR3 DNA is TGTGCCAGCAGCTACCTAGCGGGGGGGGCAGATACGCAGTATTTT.